These 30 T cell receptor beta chains were all obtained from the same sample, sequenced in a study of shared clonotypes between healthy human individuals. Sequencing was performed with immunoSEQ multiplex PCR; in TCRdb, only in-frame clones are kept and a portion is missing. This sample has over a million clones, with 98% found just once. Source material: naive CD4+ T cells sorted from blood. The sample's subset: CD45RA+ positively selected. The receptor source for this set is a man aged 25-45 years in good health.

The chain recombines TRBV6-1 with TRBJ1-5, with D unresolved. This CDR3 has 14 residues. Germline values: CDR1 MNHNS, CDR2 SASEGT. V was trimmed by 2 bases and J by 0 bases, leaving 5 bases between them. The CDR3 DNA reads as TGTGCCAGCAGTGAACACCTTAGCAATCAGCCCCAGCATTTT. As protein: CASSEHLSNQPQHF.

CDR3 nucleotide sequence: TGCAGCGTATCAGTTAGTTCAAGGATCTACGAGCAGTACTTC. This translates into CSVSVSSRIYEQYF. The genes are TRBV29-1 and TRBJ2-7, with unresolved D. Per germline, CDR1 SQVTM and CDR2 ANQGSEA. V lost 6 bases and J lost 3, with 18 bases in between. CDR3 length equals 14 residues.

The gene calls are TRBV30 and TRBJ2-3; D is perhaps TRBD1 or TRBD2 (5 bases each). There are 15 residues in the CDR3. Between the trimmed V and J ends, which lost 2 bases and 4 bases, there was a span of 16 bases. Germline V gives CDR1 GTSNPN, CDR2 SVGIG (reference sequence). Here the CDR3 reads CAWSLGTVSPDTQYF. The CDR3 nucleotides read TGTGCCTGGAGTCTCGGGACCGTAAGCCCAGATACGCAGTATTTT.

The chain recombines TRBV18 with TRBJ2-7; 7 bases agree with TRBD2. From germline, CDR1 is KGHSH and CDR2 LQKENI. The CDR3 length is 18 residues. Germline trimming cut 2 bases from V and 4 bases from J; bases unmatched to any gene: 17. The CDR3 reads CASSPITDQAGANYEQYF. CDR3 DNA sequence: TGTGCCAGCTCACCAATTACGGATCAGGCGGGAGCTAATTACGAGCAGTACTTC.

V and J are TRBV11-2 and TRBJ2-5; 7 bases agree with TRBD1. The V segment lost 1 base and the J segment 2 bases; nucleotides outside the gene matches: 10. The V gene's germline CDR1 is SGHAT and CDR2 FQNNGV. This CDR3 spans 17 amino acids. The CDR3 here is CASSLGRGQKLQETQYF. In DNA form, the CDR3 reads TGTGCCAGCAGCTTAGGTCGGGGACAGAAATTACAAGAGACCCAGTACTTC.

The J gene is TRBJ2-2, the V gene TRBV7-2; 8 positions match TRBD1. Trimming cost V 5 bases and J 4 bases; bases outside gene matches: 6. Germline values: CDR1 SGHTA, CDR2 FQGNSA. CDR3 length: 15 amino acids. For the CDR3, the DNA is TGTGCCAGCAGCCCTCAGGGGGCTGGCACCGGGGAGCTGTTTTTT. It specifies CASSPQGAGTGELFF.

For this clone: At one end, the junction sequence differs from germline, possibly due to a read error. The chain has TRBV6-8 and TRBJ1-5; D remains unclear. Germline lookup yields CDR1 MNHGY and CDR2 SAAAGT. The CDR3 covers 15 residues. The CDR3 region is CASSWAYLSNQPQHF. In DNA, the CDR3 is TGTGCAAGCAGTTGGGCTTACCTTAGCAATCAGCCCCAGCATTTT.

The rearrangement uses TRBV28 and TRBJ1-5, with unresolved D. The CDR3 is 13 residues long. Germline loops: CDR1 MDHEN, CDR2 SYDVKM. Trimming left V 3 bases short and J 7 bases short, with 10 bases between. In nucleotides, the CDR3 is TGTGCCAGCAGTTTTAATGGTAGGCAGCCCCAGCATTTT. Its protein is CASSFNGRQPQHF.

The V call is TRBV6-5, the J call TRBJ1-5; D remains ambiguous. Germline V gene data show CDR1 as MNHEY and CDR2 as SVGAGI. The CDR3 runs 16 residues. Trimming stripped 2 bases from V and 1 base from J, with 12 bases between. DNA for the CDR3: TGTGCCAGCAGTTACGGACCTACTTGGAGCAATCAGCCCCAGCATTTT. This codes for CASSYGPTWSNQPQHF.

The rearrangement links TRBV2 to TRBJ2-6; 8 positions match TRBD1. The CDR3 totals 15 residues. Germline V lookup: CDR1 SNHLY, CDR2 FYNNEI. V lost 11 bases to trimming and J lost 0 bases; unmatched junction nucleotides: 6. In DNA form, the CDR3 reads TGTGCCGGGGACAGGAGACCCTCTGGGGCCAACGTCCTGACTTTC. It yields the protein CAGDRRPSGANVLTF.

This sequence joins TRBV7-9 and TRBJ2-2; 15 bases are a match to TRBD2. The CDR3 extends over 18 amino acids. CDR1 and CDR2 from the germline V gene are SEHNR and FQNEAQ (reference sequence). V lost 3 bases and J lost 3; bases outside the gene matches: 5. As DNA, the CDR3 is TGTGCCAGCAGCTTGGGACTAGCGGGAGGTTACGACACCGGGGAGCTGTTTTTT. It is translated as CASSLGLAGGYDTGELFF. Drawing the rest from reference TRBV7-9 and TRBJ2-2, the complete variable domain is DTGVSQNPRHKITKRGQNVTFRCDPISEHNRLYWYRQTLGQGPEFLTYFQNEAQLEKSRLLSDRFSAERPKGSFSTLEIQRTEQGDSAMYLCASSLGLAGGYDTGELFFGEGSRLTVL.

This clone appeared once. CDR3 nucleotide sequence: TGTGCCACCAGCAGACCAGTAGGACTAGCGGGGTACAATGAGCAGTTCTTC. This sequence encodes CATSRPVGLAGYNEQFF. This chain joins TRBV15 and TRBJ2-1; 12 positions agree with TRBD2. The CDR3 contains 17 residues. Germline V gene sequence: CDR1 LNHNV, CDR2 YYDKDF (reference sequence). V was clipped by 2 bases and J by 4 bases; unmatched bases: 6.

The J gene is TRBJ2-5, the V gene TRBV5-4; 9 bases align to TRBD1. After removal of 4 bases from V and 5 bases from J, the junction contained 9 bases not matched to a gene. Germline-derived CDR1 and CDR2 are SGHNT and YYREEE (reference sequence). The CDR3 runs to 15 residues. This chain's CDR3 is CASSRGDRVYETQYF. CDR3 DNA sequence: TGTGCCAGCAGCCGCGGGGACAGGGTATACGAGACCCAGTACTTC.

This chain joins TRBV28 and TRBJ2-6; D call uncertain. Looked up from germline, CDR1 is MDHEN and CDR2 is SYDVKM. The CDR3 spans 16 residues. The V gene lost 3 bases and the J gene lost 0 bases, with 9 bases spanning the gap. CDR3 sequence: CASSFGLNSGANVLTF. CDR3 DNA: TGTGCCAGCAGTTTCGGCTTGAACTCTGGGGCCAACGTCCTGACTTTC.

The chain recombines TRBV19 with TRBJ1-2, with unresolved D. With 7 bases removed from V and 3 bases from J, the gap between germline ends came to 9 bases. This CDR3 contains 12 residues. CDR1 and CDR2 from the germline V gene are LNHDA and SQIVND (reference sequence). The CDR3 DNA reads TGTGCCAGTAATTACCCGGACTATGGCTACACCTTC. Protein product: CASNYPDYGYTF. The whole variable domain, filled in from reference TRBV19 and TRBJ1-2, reads DGGITQSPKYLFRKEGQNVTLSCEQNLNHDAMYWYRQDPGQGLRLIYYSQIVNDFQKGDIAEGYSVSREKKESFPLTVTSAQKNPTAFYLCASNYPDYGYTFGSGTRLTVV.

This rearrangement joins TRBV10-2 to TRBJ2-2, with 14 positions matching TRBD2. Trimming cost V 2 bases and J 5 bases; bases outside gene matches: 22. The CDR3 is 23 amino acids. The germline V gene has CDR1 WSHSY and CDR2 SAAADI. The CDR3 sequence: CASSEALSRPGRGLAGVTGELFF. CDR3 nucleotides: TGCGCCAGCAGTGAGGCCCTTTCTCGACCGGGACGGGGACTAGCGGGAGTTACCGGGGAGCTGTTTTTT.

The chain is built from TRBV27 and TRBJ2-3; TRBD1 agrees at 7 bases. The V segment lost 6 bases and the J segment 5 bases; nucleotides outside the gene matches: 17. The germline V gene encodes CDR1 MNHEY and CDR2 SMNVEV (reference sequence). The CDR3 sequence is 17 residues long. The CDR3 here is CASRPQLTGAGVDTQYF. The DNA of the CDR3 is TGTGCCAGCAGGCCCCAACTCACAGGGGCAGGAGTAGATACGCAGTATTTT.

The DNA of the CDR3 is TGTGCCAGCAGCTTGAACCGGGAGCTCTCCTACGAGCAGTACTTC. Residues: CASSLNRELSYEQYF. V is TRBV5-6 and J is TRBJ2-7, with D possibly being TRBD2 (6 bases). Germline loops: CDR1 SGHDT, CDR2 YYEEEE. This CDR3 has 15 residues. Trimming took 1 base from V and 0 from J, leaving 11 bases between them. Variable domain in full (rest from reference TRBV5-6 and TRBJ2-7): DAGVTQSPTHLIKTRGQQVTLRCSPKSGHDTVSWYQQALGQGPQFIFQYYEEEERQRGNFPDRFSGHQFPNYSSELNVNALLLGDSALYLCASSLNRELSYEQYFGPGTRLTVT.

V usage is TRBV9 and J usage is TRBJ2-3, with D unresolved. Trimming took off 0 bases at V and 5 bases at J, with 10 bases between the two ends. CDR1 is SGDLS and CDR2 is YYNGEE in the germline V gene. The CDR3 has 14 residues. CDR3: CASSVEGVIDTQYF. The CDR3 coding sequence is TGTGCCAGCAGCGTAGAGGGCGTTATAGATACGCAGTATTTT.

This chain uses TRBV18 with TRBJ2-7, with 7 bases identical to TRBD1. CDR3 size: 18 residues. Trimming cost V 3 bases and J 0 bases; bases outside gene matches: 14. From germline, CDR1 is KGHSH and CDR2 LQKENI. This CDR3 reads CASSPRQGMGTSSYEQYF. The CDR3 DNA is TGTGCCAGCTCACCCAGACAGGGAATGGGGACGAGCTCCTACGAGCAGTACTTC.

A word on this clone: The sample carries other DNA sequences with the same CDR3. This chain connects TRBV9 to TRBJ2-1, with D perhaps matching TRBD2 (6 bases). The CDR3 loop spans 15 amino acids. V was clipped by 0 bases and J by 3 bases, with 10 bases between them. CDR1 is SGDLS and CDR2 is YYNGEE in the germline V gene. CDR3 DNA sequence: TGTGCCAGCAGCGTAGCGGGGGACCACTACAATGAGCAGTTCTTC. It is translated as CASSVAGDHYNEQFF.

The V gene is TRBV5-4, the J gene TRBJ2-1; 9 bases map to TRBD1. CDR3 length: 16 amino acids. The J segment lost 4 bases and the V segment lost 5 bases, leaving 10 bases of the junction unmatched. Per germline, CDR1 SGHNT and CDR2 YYREEE (reference sequence). CDR3 amino acids: CASRDLRTGEYNEQFF. The DNA of the CDR3 is TGTGCCAGCAGGGACCTTAGGACAGGGGAGTACAATGAGCAGTTCTTC.

The chain couples TRBV7-8 to TRBJ2-7; 10 bases fit TRBD1. Germline V CDR1 and CDR2: SGHVS, FQNEAQ. The CDR3 extends over 14 amino acids. J gave up 7 bases and V 10 bases, and 13 bases lay outside the gene matches. Written as DNA, the CDR3 is TGTGCCACCTCCCGGGGACAGGGGTCTCGGGAGCAGTACTTC. Encoded protein: CATSRGQGSREQYF.

The genes are TRBV28 and TRBJ2-1; 9 bases are a match to TRBD2. CDR1 and CDR2 (germline): MDHEN, SYDVKM. V trimming: 6 bases; J trimming: 6 bases; junction bases outside the gene matches: 6. The CDR3 loop spans 14 amino acids. CDR3 sequence reads: CASRIDSGSNEQFF. DNA for the CDR3: TGTGCCAGCAGAATAGATAGCGGGAGCAATGAGCAGTTCTTC.

The V gene is TRBV5-1, the J gene TRBJ1-2; 8 nucleotides agree with TRBD1. The CDR3 is 14 amino acids. CDR1 and CDR2 (germline): SGHRS, YFSETQ. The V segment lost 3 bases and the J segment 10 bases; nucleotides outside the gene matches: 11. CDR3 protein: CASSSDGQGIDYTF. The CDR3, as DNA: TGCGCCAGCAGCTCGGATGGACAGGGCATTGACTACACCTTC. The variable domain in full, with the rest retrieved from reference TRBV5-1 and TRBJ1-2, is KAGVTQTPRYLIKTRGQQVTLSCSPISGHRSVSWYQQTPGQGLQFLFEYFSETQRNKGNFPGRFSGRQFSNSRSEMNVSTLELGDSALYLCASSSDGQGIDYTFGSGTRLTVV.

V is TRBV11-1 and J is TRBJ2-1; 7 positions match TRBD2. Germline V lookup: CDR1 SGHAT, CDR2 FQDESV (reference sequence). The CDR3 runs 14 residues. The junction had 5 bases not matched to a gene; V was cut back by 3 bases and J by 6 bases. The CDR3 here is CASSLGGGPNEQFF. The CDR3 DNA is TGTGCCAGCAGCTTGGGGGGAGGGCCCAATGAGCAGTTCTTC.

CDR3 region: CASSLALVTDTQYF. The CDR3, as DNA: TGTGCCAGCAGTTTGGCCCTCGTTACAGATACGCAGTATTTT. This sequence joins TRBV27 and TRBJ2-3; no clear D gene. This CDR3 contains 14 residues. CDR1 MNHEY and CDR2 SMNVEV come from the germline V gene (reference sequence). The ends were cut back, 3 bases at V and 3 bases at J, with 10 bases in the middle.

The CDR3 loop reads CASSFGGASSYEQYF. CDR3 DNA: TGTGCCAGCAGCTTTGGGGGGGCAAGCTCCTACGAGCAGTACTTC. The V call is TRBV5-4, the J call TRBJ2-7, with a weak D call TRBD2 (7 bases). Germline CDR1 reads SGHNT; CDR2 reads YYREEE (reference sequence). The germline V and J ends were trimmed by 2 bases and 0 bases, with 12 bases remaining between them. The CDR3 runs to 15 residues.

This CDR3 reads CASSPLVLGQGGTNEKLFF. The DNA of the CDR3 is TGTGCCAGCTCACCACTTGTGCTTGGACAGGGGGGGACTAATGAAAAACTGTTTTTT. V and J are TRBV18 and TRBJ1-4; 10 bases line up with TRBD1. V dropped 1 base and J dropped 2; count of bases not matched to a gene: 10. Germline loops: CDR1 KGHSH, CDR2 LQKENI. The CDR3 sequence is 19 residues long.

The chain joins TRBV21-1 to TRBJ2-3; the D call of TRBD2 is as the table states it, not checked on the DNA. TRBV21-1 is shown as a pseudogene. This CDR3 is built from 17 residues. CDR3 sequence: CASSKPWGAGVADTQYF. CDR3 nucleotides: TGTGCCAGCAGCAAACCCTGGGGGGCGGGAGTTGCAGATACGCAGTATTTT.